These 4 T cell receptor beta chains originate from one sample sequenced in a study of T cell clonality in common variable immunodeficiency. The data were produced by immunoSEQ multiplex PCR, yet TCRdb's version contains in-frame clones alone and is incomplete. The specimen gives about 66,000 clones without singletons; the ten biggest hold 1.7%. The specimen sequenced was peripheral blood mononuclear cells. All receptors derive from a person aged 18 to 75 in good health.

This clone occurred many times. The read stops 3 residues short of the end of the CDR3; the missing end is completed from the germline J gene. The V and J genes are TRBV4-2 and TRBJ2-3, with 10 bases that match TRBD2. The CDR3 runs to 19 residues. Germline V gene lookup returns CDR1 LGHNA and CDR2 YNFKEQ. V trimming: 3 bases; J trimming: 0 bases; junction bases outside the gene matches: 12. Here the CDR3 reads CASSHSVLAGSTSTDTQYF. Incomplete CDR3 DNA: TGTGCCAGCAGCCACTCCGTACTAGCGGGGAGTACTAGCACAGATACG.

In its sample, this clone was seen many times. Sequencing ends 3 residues short of the CDR3 end; the germline J gene provides the rest. The chain employs TRBV20-1 and TRBJ1-1; no clear D gene. In germline, CDR1 is DFQATT, CDR2 SNEGSKA (reference sequence). The CDR3 runs to 13 residues. Deletions cut 3 bases from V and 4 bases from J, with 12 bases between. CDR3 DNA (partial): TGCAGTGCTAGCTTCCTTCGTCCCACTGAA. As protein: CSASFLRPTE. The full CDR3 is CSASFLRPTEAFF.

This clone was counted ten times or more. Read coverage stops 3 residues before the CDR3 terminus; the germline J gene supplies the remainder. The rearrangement joins TRBV12-3 or TRBV12-4 to TRBJ1-2, with a tentative D call TRBD1 (5 bases). This CDR3 has 12 amino acids. The covered CDR3 bases are TGTGCCAGCAGTTTCCAGGGAGGCGGC. As protein: CASSFQGGG. In full, the CDR3 reads CASSFQGGGYTF.

This clone occurred many times. The read is 3 residues too short to cover the CDR3 end, so that end is filled in from the germline J gene. The chain recombines TRBV5-1 with TRBJ1-3; TRBD1 matches at 7 bases. The V and J ends lost 0 bases and 0 bases, in that order; junction bases with no gene match: 9. This CDR3 has 18 amino acids. Looked up from germline, CDR1 is SGHRS and CDR2 is YFSETQ. CDR3 DNA, as far as it was read: TGCGCCAGCAGCTTGGGACAGGGATGGGATAGCTCTGGAAACACC. As protein: CASSLGQGWDSSGNT. The whole CDR3 sequence reads CASSLGQGWDSSGNTIYF.